This T cell receptor beta chain was identified in a study of PD-L1 blockade in urothelial cancer. The CDR3 covers 14 residues. Germline lookup yields CDR1 GTSNPN and CDR2 SVGIG (reference sequence). J lost 5 bases, V lost 8 bases, and 5 bases had no gene match. Time point defined: peripheral blood 6 weeks after treatment start. Urothelial carcinoma affected the patients, and it was locally advanced or metastatic. The protocol was immunoSEQ multiplex PCR, while the TCRdb copy is restricted to in-frame clones and leaves out a portion. The table shows fewer than 90,000 clones, with around 90% occurring only once.

The source material was PBMCs, sampled around atezolizumab (anti-PD-L1) treatment. The chain uses TRBV30 and TRBJ1-6, with 11 bases lining up with TRBD1. The clonotype comes from a woman aged 80 or over with urothelial cancer. CDR3 in amino acids: CAGQGAHNNSPLHF. As DNA, the CDR3 is TGTGCCGGACAGGGGGCGCATAATAATTCACCCCTCCACTTT.